The text below deals with one TCR beta chain. This sample was included in a study of T-cell reconstitution after alpha-beta-depleted transplantation in children. Unique molecular identifiers were incorporated when the TCRbeta library was constructed. MiXCR was run by TCRdb on the PCR reads, yielding one entry per CDR3 protein. This sample carries about 610,000 distinct CDR3 sequences, roughly a tenth of them seen once, and the ten largest clones take 4% to 5%. The source is a human donor who donated a stem cell graft to a child with acute myeloid leukemia. The sample was PBMCs from the stem cell graft donor, taken from the stem cell graft.

The CDR3 bases are TGTGCCAGCAGATTGGTGAGCTCCTATAATTCACCCCTCCACTTT. It translates to CASRLVSSYNSPLHF. The rearrangement links TRBV6-1 to TRBJ1-6; D unclear. The CDR3 covers 15 residues. CDR1 and CDR2 (germline): MNHNS, SASEGT. Trimming removed 6 bases from V and 0 bases from J, with 9 bases in between.